The 29 T cell receptor beta chains given below trace back to one sample, sequenced in a study of shared clonotypes between healthy human individuals. CD45RO-negative CD8 cells positively selected for CCR7 made up the naive population, which excluded terminally differentiated effector memory CD45RA+ cells. Some clones are missing from TCRdb's copy, which holds only in-frame ones; the method was immunoSEQ multiplex PCR. Of about 590,000 clones listed, 95% were seen once; the top ten hold around 0.097%. The sequenced sample was naive CD8+ T cells sorted from blood. These receptors originate from a woman aged 25-40 years in good health.

The chain combines TRBV2 with TRBJ2-7; 16 nucleotides agree with TRBD2. The V segment lost 6 bases and the J segment 1 base; nucleotides outside the gene matches: 15. The V gene's germline CDR1 is SNHLY and CDR2 FYNNEI. The CDR3 extends over 20 amino acids. This chain's CDR3 is CASRRQGLGTSGRASYEQYF. CDR3 nucleotides: TGTGCCAGCAGGAGACAGGGGCTAGGGACTAGCGGGAGGGCATCCTACGAGCAGTACTTC.

The chain couples TRBV6-5 to TRBJ2-7, with D possibly being TRBD1 or TRBD2 (5 bases each). Germline V gene lookup returns CDR1 MNHEY and CDR2 SVGAGI. The CDR3 totals 15 residues. V was shortened by 0 bases and J by 3 bases, with 12 bases between the two germline ends. The CDR3 DNA follows: TGTGCCAGCAGTTACTCACCCCAGAGGGGCTACGAGCAGTACTTC. This gives the protein CASSYSPQRGYEQYF.

This clone was observed a single time. This chain uses TRBV30 with TRBJ2-7, with 7 positions matching TRBD2. Germline CDR1 is GTSNPN and CDR2 is SVGIG (reference sequence). V shed 0 bases and J 4 bases; nucleotides not matched to a gene: 9. This CDR3 comprises 15 residues. The CDR3 DNA follows: TGTGCCTGGAGTGTAACAAGCGGGGTGAGATACGAGCAGTACTTC. Its translation: CAWSVTSGVRYEQYF.

This chain links TRBV29-1 with TRBJ1-1, with TRBD1 as a possible D gene (5 bases). The length of the CDR3 is 10 residues. The germline V gene has CDR1 SQVTM and CDR2 ANQGSEA. V gave up 8 bases and J gave up 6 bases, with 10 bases separating them. This chain's CDR3 is CSFGTPEAFF. The CDR3 DNA follows: TGCAGCTTCGGGACCCCTGAAGCTTTCTTT.

J is TRBJ2-3 and V is TRBV27; D is uncertain. Germline values: CDR1 MNHEY, CDR2 SMNVEV (reference sequence). The CDR3 has 16 residues. Trimming stripped 5 bases from V and 2 bases from J, with 17 bases between. The CDR3 protein is CASSLLRTAVTDTQYF. The CDR3 DNA reads TGTGCCAGCAGTCTCCTTCGGACGGCCGTCACAGATACGCAGTATTTT.

This CDR3 reads CASSGGQRTSITVPYGYTF. The CDR3 nucleotides read TGTGCCAGTAGTGGGGGCCAGCGTACCTCAATAACAGTCCCATATGGCTACACCTTC. The V and J genes are TRBV19 and TRBJ1-2; possible D gene TRBD1, 6 bases. CDR1 is LNHDA, CDR2 SQIVND, per germline (reference sequence). This CDR3 has 19 amino acids. The ends were cut back, 5 bases at V and 5 bases at J, with 30 bases in the middle.

The V gene is TRBV27, the J gene TRBJ2-6; D possibly matches TRBD1 or TRBD2 (5 bases each). The CDR3 runs to 18 residues. Per the germline V gene, CDR1 is MNHEY and CDR2 is SMNVEV (reference sequence). Trimming removed 1 base from V and 0 bases from J, with 13 bases in between. CDR3 sequence (DNA): TGTGCCAGCAGTTTATTGGGACGCTGGCCCTCTGGGGCCAACGTCCTGACTTTC. This encodes CASSLLGRWPSGANVLTF.

The sample holds one count of this clone. The chain combines TRBV19 with TRBJ1-1, with a weak D call TRBD1 (5 bases). Deletions cut 1 base from V and 7 bases from J, with 13 bases between. Germline CDR1 is LNHDA and CDR2 is SQIVND (reference sequence). The CDR3 runs to 14 residues. CDR3 region: CASSIAGARGEAFF. The CDR3 DNA reads as TGTGCCAGTAGTATAGCTGGGGCGCGGGGTGAAGCTTTCTTT.

This chain links TRBV9 with TRBJ2-1, with 7 bases lining up with TRBD1. The length of the CDR3 is 15 residues. CDR1 and CDR2 from the germline V gene are SGDLS and YYNGEE. V lost 3 bases, J lost 2 bases, and 5 bases stayed unmatched. CDR3 nucleotide sequence: TGTGCCAGCAGCGGGCCGGGACAGACCTACAATGAGCAGTTCTTC. The encoded protein is CASSGPGQTYNEQFF.

This sequence joins TRBV10-3 and TRBJ2-3; TRBD2 might be the D (6 bases). The CDR3 runs to 17 residues. Deletions cut 0 bases from V and 0 bases from J, with 13 bases between. Germline loops: CDR1 ENHRY, CDR2 SYGVKD. CDR3 sequence (DNA): TGTGCCATCAGTGAGTCATTGTCGAGCGGGAGCACAGATACGCAGTATTTT. As protein: CAISESLSSGSTDTQYF.

The chain employs TRBV9 and TRBJ1-1; a weak D match, TRBD1 (5 bases). The length of the CDR3 is 14 residues. Trimming took off 3 bases at V and 1 base at J, with 10 bases between the two ends. CDR1 is SGDLS, CDR2 YYNGEE, per germline. The DNA of the CDR3 is TGTGCCAGCAGCGCCGGGGCCGGGAACACTGAAGCTTTCTTT. Amino acid sequence: CASSAGAGNTEAFF. Full variable domain (remainder filled in from reference TRBV9 and TRBJ1-1): DSGVTQTPKHLITATGQRVTLRCSPRSGDLSVYWYQQSLDQGLQFLIQYYNGEERAKGNILERFSAQQFPDLHSELNLSSLELGDSALYFCASSAGAGNTEAFFGQGTRLTVV.

This chain links TRBV19 with TRBJ2-1, with D perhaps being TRBD1 or TRBD2 (5 bases each). Germline V lookup: CDR1 LNHDA, CDR2 SQIVND (reference sequence). The CDR3 is 14 residues long. Trimming removed 1 base at V and 8 bases at J, with 12 bases between. CDR3: CASSIAVRGDEQFF. The CDR3 bases are TGTGCCAGTAGTATAGCGGTGCGAGGGGATGAGCAGTTCTTC.

The chain links TRBV4-1 to TRBJ1-1; D unclear. Per the germline V gene, CDR1 is MGHRA and CDR2 is YSYEKL. The CDR3 covers 18 residues. The ends were cut back, 0 bases at V and 1 base at J, with 18 bases in the middle. The DNA of the CDR3 is TGCGCCAGCAGCCAAGATCTTAACCGCGGTGGTCCGAACACTGAAGCTTTCTTT. The encoded protein is CASSQDLNRGGPNTEAFF.

The chain has TRBV11-2 and TRBJ2-7; D gene unclear. CDR1 is SGHAT and CDR2 is FQNNGV in the germline V gene. Deletions cut 6 bases from V and 5 bases from J, with 11 bases between. This CDR3 contains 12 residues. As DNA, the CDR3 is TGTGCCAGCAGGGAGAGGAGCGACGAGCAGTACTTC. The encoded protein is CASRERSDEQYF.

The rearrangement links TRBV11-2 to TRBJ2-5; 7 nucleotides align to TRBD2. V lost 5 bases to trimming and J lost 4 bases; unmatched junction nucleotides: 10. Germline V gene lookup returns CDR1 SGHAT and CDR2 FQNNGV. The CDR3 spans 15 residues. The DNA of the CDR3 is TGTGCCAGCAGCAAGCCGGGGGGTCCCCGAGAGACCCAGTACTTC. Its translation is CASSKPGGPRETQYF.

The rearrangement links TRBV29-1 to TRBJ2-7; D is ambiguous. This CDR3 comprises 13 residues. Germline CDR1 is SQVTM and CDR2 is ANQGSEA. Trimming removed 2 bases at V and 3 bases at J, with 11 bases between. The CDR3 sequence is CSVERPNDYEQYF. CDR3 bases: TGCAGCGTTGAAAGACCCAACGACTACGAGCAGTACTTC.

The chain carries TRBV6-1 and TRBJ2-7; possible D gene TRBD1, 6 bases. Trimming cost V 4 bases and J 7 bases, with 17 bases left between them. CDR3 length: 14 residues. Per the germline V gene, CDR1 is MNHNS and CDR2 is SASEGT. CDR3 DNA: TGTGCCAGCAGTGTACCCCCGCCAGGGGAAGAGCAGTACTTC. Protein: CASSVPPPGEEQYF.

The J gene is TRBJ1-2, the V gene TRBV27, with D perhaps matching TRBD1 (5 bases). Germline V gene sequence: CDR1 MNHEY, CDR2 SMNVEV (reference sequence). Deletions cut 4 bases from V and 6 bases from J, with 15 bases between. The CDR3 sequence is 14 residues long. The CDR3 reads CASSYRGLAHGYTF. The DNA for the CDR3 is TGTGCCAGCAGTTACCGGGGACTAGCCCATGGCTACACCTTC.

J is TRBJ2-7 and V is TRBV7-2; no definite D call. Trimming left V 0 bases short and J 4 bases short, with 16 bases between. The CDR3 spans 16 residues. Germline CDR1 SGHTA, CDR2 FQGNSA. The CDR3 DNA follows: TGTGCCAGCAGCTTAGCGTCGCTAGGGTTTAGTTACGAGCAGTACTTC. Translating gives CASSLASLGFSYEQYF.

The chain carries TRBV7-8 and TRBJ2-3, with 13 bases aligning to TRBD2. The CDR3 extends over 18 amino acids. Looked up from germline, CDR1 is SGHVS and CDR2 is FQNEAQ. The J segment lost 3 bases and the V segment lost 5 bases, leaving 11 bases of the junction unmatched. CDR3 sequence reads: CASSLFAGLAGTTDTQYF. The CDR3 nucleotides are TGTGCCAGCAGCCTATTTGCGGGACTAGCGGGAACAACAGATACGCAGTATTTT.

The V gene is TRBV7-9, the J gene TRBJ2-5; the match to TRBD1 covers 9 bases. From germline, CDR1 is SEHNR and CDR2 FQNEAQ (reference sequence). The CDR3 is made up of 15 amino acids. V lost 5 bases to trimming and J lost 3 bases; unmatched junction nucleotides: 7. The chain's CDR3 is CASSATTGGEETQYF. CDR3 nucleotide sequence: TGTGCCAGCAGCGCGACGACAGGGGGGGAAGAGACCCAGTACTTC.

CDR3 bases: TGCGCCAGCAGCTTGGGTGGGGGCAGGACTGAAGCTTTCTTT. Protein: CASSLGGGRTEAFF. The chain is built from TRBV5-1 and TRBJ1-1, with D tentatively TRBD1 (6 bases). This CDR3 contains 14 residues. Germline loops: CDR1 SGHRS, CDR2 YFSETQ. V lost 0 bases, J lost 5 bases, and 11 bases lay in between.

This chain uses TRBV9 with TRBJ2-5, with 9 nucleotides matching TRBD1. Germline V gene data show CDR1 as SGDLS and CDR2 as YYNGEE. CDR3 length equals 15 residues. Losses at the gene ends were 3 bases for V and 4 bases for J; bases not matched to a gene: 7. DNA for the CDR3: TGTGCCAGCAGCGGACAACAGGGGGCTGGAGAGACCCAGTACTTC. Amino acids: CASSGQQGAGETQYF.

J is TRBJ1-1 and V is TRBV9; possible D gene TRBD1, 6 bases. Trimming shortened V by 4 bases and J by 4 bases, and 17 bases separated the two germline ends. There are 15 residues in the CDR3. Germline V gives CDR1 SGDLS, CDR2 YYNGEE. This CDR3 reads CASSPSGGGFTEAFF. The CDR3 DNA reads as TGTGCCAGCAGCCCCAGCGGGGGGGGCTTCACTGAAGCTTTCTTT.

This sequence joins TRBV5-4 and TRBJ2-3; either TRBD1 or TRBD2 may supply D (6 bases each). The length of the CDR3 is 12 residues. V gave up 2 bases and J gave up 8 bases, with 9 bases separating them. CDR1 and CDR2 (germline): SGHNT, YYREEE (reference sequence). The CDR3 DNA follows: TGTGCCAGCAGCTTTGAGGGGGGTACGCAGTATTTT. Translating gives CASSFEGGTQYF.

This clone was seen just once. V usage is TRBV23-1 and J usage is TRBJ2-5; D may be TRBD2 (6 bases). TRBV23-1 is sorted into the ORF group, with uncertain function. The CDR3 spans 13 residues. Trimming pared 6 bases from V and 0 bases from J, leaving 8 bases between. The CDR3 DNA is TGCGCCAGCAGCCGGGAGTACCAAGAGACCCAGTACTTC. Translation: CASSREYQETQYF.

The V and J genes are TRBV28 and TRBJ2-6, with TRBD1 matching 8 bases. In germline, CDR1 is MDHEN, CDR2 SYDVKM. V gave up 2 bases and J gave up 1 base; unmatched junction bases: 7. The CDR3 loop spans 18 amino acids. CDR3: CASSLGAGGGSGANVLTF. Written as DNA, the CDR3 is TGTGCCAGCAGTTTAGGGGCAGGGGGCGGGTCTGGGGCCAACGTCCTGACTTTC.

The rearrangement joins TRBV27 to TRBJ2-7, with 9 nucleotides matching TRBD2. Germline V gene lookup returns CDR1 MNHEY and CDR2 SMNVEV (reference sequence). J gave up 2 bases and V 5 bases, and 4 bases lay outside the gene matches. This CDR3 region has 14 residues. CDR3 in amino acids: CASSRLAGTYEQYF. CDR3 coding DNA: TGTGCCAGCAGTCGCCTAGCGGGGACCTACGAGCAGTACTTC.

The rearrangement joins TRBV7-6 to TRBJ1-3; 8 nucleotides agree with TRBD1. V lost 5 bases and J lost 6; bases outside the gene matches: 9. CDR3 size: 15 residues. Germline CDR1 SGHVS, CDR2 FNYEAQ. The CDR3 DNA is TGTGCCAGCAGCGTGACAGGGGTGCAGCCAAACACCATATATTTT. This encodes CASSVTGVQPNTIYF. Looking up the rest from reference TRBV7-6 and TRBJ1-3 gives the full variable domain: GAGVSQSPRYKVTKRGQDVALRCDPISGHVSLYWYRQALGQGPEFLTYFNYEAQQDKSGLPNDRFSAERPEGSISTLTIQRTEQRDSAMYRCASSVTGVQPNTIYFGEGSWLTVV.